This TCR beta chain was identified during a study of blood T cell repertoires in COVID-19. At the level of the study: Samples representing acute and convalescent COVID-19 were sourced from the United States, Italy and Spain. Sources were T cells, B-cell-depleted T cells, or PBMCs; the material itself was cDNA or gDNA.

Germline CDR1 is MNHEY and CDR2 is SVGAGI. This CDR3 contains 15 residues. V was pared by 0 bases and J by 8 bases, with 17 bases between. Only a few counts were recorded for this clone. Authors' analysis steps: Reference gene primer amplification gave nucleated cell count estimates. Data came from immunoSEQ multiplex PCR; TCRdb stores just in-frame clones and leaves some out. Clone size and V and J calls were adopted from that table, with D and trimming inferred from the DNA. The table has around 250,000 clones, about four fifths seen once. The chain employs TRBV6-5 and TRBJ2-7; TRBD1 is a possible D gene (5 bases). What was sequenced was peripheral blood. The source is a man aged 25-45 years who had recovered from COVID-19. As DNA, the CDR3 is TGTGCCAGCAGTTACTCGATTTCGGCCCAGGGTAAGCAGTACTTC. Protein product: CASSYSISAQGKQYF.